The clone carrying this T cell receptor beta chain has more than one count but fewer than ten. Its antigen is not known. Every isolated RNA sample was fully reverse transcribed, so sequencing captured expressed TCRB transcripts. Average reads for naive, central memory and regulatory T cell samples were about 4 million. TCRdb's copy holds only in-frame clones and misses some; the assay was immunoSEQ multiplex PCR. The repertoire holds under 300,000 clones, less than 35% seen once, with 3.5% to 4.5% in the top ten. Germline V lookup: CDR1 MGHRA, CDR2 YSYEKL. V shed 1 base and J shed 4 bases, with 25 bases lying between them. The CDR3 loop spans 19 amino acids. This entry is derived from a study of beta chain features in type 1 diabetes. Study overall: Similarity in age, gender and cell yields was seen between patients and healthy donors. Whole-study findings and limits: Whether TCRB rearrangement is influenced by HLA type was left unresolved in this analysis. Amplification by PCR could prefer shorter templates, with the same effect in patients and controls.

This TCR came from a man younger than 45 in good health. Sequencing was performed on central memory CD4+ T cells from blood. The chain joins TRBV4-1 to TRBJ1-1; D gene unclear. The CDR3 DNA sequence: TGCGCCAGCAGCCAAGTCAGCAGCGACGATTGGGAGGGCCCCACTGAAGCTTTCTTT. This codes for CASSQVSSDDWEGPTEAFF.